The 26 T cell receptor beta chains given below trace back to one sample, sequenced in a study of technical replicates of blood from a few donors. TCRdb keeps only in-frame clones here, not all; method: immunoSEQ multiplex PCR. The data contain tens of thousands of clones, about 81% of them seen just once; the ten biggest clones take up 3% to 4.5%. The sequenced sample consisted of PBMCs. Receptor source: a human donor in good health. Some clones in this sample may be carry-over from other donors' samples.

The V call is TRBV6-5, the J call TRBJ2-3; 7 positions agree with TRBD2. The J segment lost 9 bases and the V segment lost 2 bases, leaving 2 bases of the junction unmatched. The CDR3 runs to 12 residues. Per germline, CDR1 MNHEY and CDR2 SVGAGI. CDR3 sequence: CASSYQRGTQYF. The CDR3 DNA reads TGTGCCAGCAGTTACCAGCGGGGAACGCAGTATTTT.

The chain carries TRBV2 and TRBJ2-5; 9 bases agree with TRBD2. Germline V gene sequence: CDR1 SNHLY, CDR2 FYNNEI. This CDR3 spans 14 amino acids. Germline trimming cut 8 bases from V and 4 bases from J; bases unmatched to any gene: 8. CDR3 region: CASAQRLAVETQYF. The CDR3 DNA sequence: TGTGCCAGCGCACAAAGACTAGCGGTAGAGACCCAGTACTTC.

The chain is built from TRBV12-5 and TRBJ2-3, with 8 nucleotides matching TRBD2. CDR3 length equals 15 residues. The junction had 6 bases not matched to a gene; V was cut back by 5 bases and J by 2 bases. From germline, CDR1 is LGHNT and CDR2 FRNRAP. Written as DNA, the CDR3 is TGTGCTAGTGGTATCCGAGCGGGGGTCACAGATACGCAGTATTTT. Protein sequence: CASGIRAGVTDTQYF.

The chain is built from TRBV9 and TRBJ2-7; 8 bases are shared with TRBD1. The CDR3 consists of 15 residues. CDR1 and CDR2 from the germline V gene are SGDLS and YYNGEE. J gave up 2 bases and V 0 bases, and 4 bases lay outside the gene matches. CDR3 sequence reads: CASSVDPGGTYEQYF. CDR3 bases: TGTGCCAGCAGCGTAGATCCAGGGGGCACCTACGAGCAGTACTTC.

The rearrangement uses TRBV30 and TRBJ2-4; D is possibly TRBD2 (6 bases). Germline values: CDR1 GTSNPN, CDR2 SVGIG (reference sequence). The CDR3 runs 14 residues. Trimming pared 5 bases from V and 0 bases from J, leaving 11 bases between. CDR3 sequence (DNA): TGTGCCTGGTCGGGACTCATAGCCAAAAACATTCAGTACTTC. Its protein is CAWSGLIAKNIQYF.

In this sample, this clone turned up a few times. V and J are TRBV18 and TRBJ1-1; 9 nucleotides align to TRBD1. Germline loops: CDR1 KGHSH, CDR2 LQKENI. This CDR3 contains 16 residues. V was pared by 3 bases and J by 1 base, with 6 bases of the junction left unmatched. CDR3 nucleotides: TGTGCCAGCTCACCGGGAAGACAGGGGGAGAACACTGAAGCTTTCTTT. Its translation: CASSPGRQGENTEAFF.

The chain employs TRBV5-1 and TRBJ1-2; TRBD1 is a possible D gene (5 bases). Trimming stripped 1 base from V and 2 bases from J, with 15 bases between. The V gene's germline CDR1 is SGHRS and CDR2 YFSETQ. The CDR3 totals 16 residues. The CDR3: CASSLLPAGINYGYTF. The CDR3 DNA follows: TGCGCCAGCAGCTTGCTTCCGGCAGGGATCAACTATGGCTACACCTTC.

This clone was recorded only once. The J gene is TRBJ1-4, the V gene TRBV29-1, with no clear D. V was cut by 3 bases and J by 3 bases, with 8 bases left in between. This CDR3 is built from 13 residues. Germline lookup yields CDR1 SQVTM and CDR2 ANQGSEA. DNA for the CDR3: TGCAGCGTTGAGTCAGCGGCTAATGAAAAACTGTTTTTT. Its protein is CSVESAANEKLFF.

This sequence joins TRBV4-1 and TRBJ1-3; D is perhaps TRBD1 (6 bases). Germline-derived CDR1 and CDR2 are MGHRA and YSYEKL. This CDR3 contains 16 residues. V lost 1 base and J 0 bases, leaving 10 bases between the germline ends. The CDR3 loop is CASSQAGTPSGNTIYF. In nucleotides, the CDR3 is TGCGCCAGCAGCCAAGCAGGGACACCCTCTGGAAACACCATATATTTT.

The chain uses TRBV7-2 and TRBJ1-1; the D is unclear. With 3 bases removed from V and 8 bases from J, the gap between germline ends came to 10 bases. This CDR3 is 12 amino acids long. Per the germline V gene, CDR1 is SGHTA and CDR2 is FQGNSA. The CDR3 is CASSFRYSEAFF. As DNA, the CDR3 is TGTGCCAGCAGCTTCCGGTATTCGGAAGCTTTCTTT.

V usage is TRBV14 and J usage is TRBJ2-3; TRBD1 matches at 9 bases. The CDR3 runs to 17 residues. Losses at the gene ends were 1 base for V and 5 bases for J; bases not matched to a gene: 10. CDR1 is SGHDN, CDR2 FVKESK, per germline. CDR3 loop: CASSQGPTGGPGDTQYF. The CDR3 region has the DNA TGTGCCAGCAGCCAAGGACCAACAGGGGGCCCTGGAGATACGCAGTATTTT. Drawing the rest from reference TRBV14 and TRBJ2-3, the complete variable domain is EAGVTQFPSHSVIEKGQTVTLRCDPISGHDNLYWYRRVMGKEIKFLLHFVKESKQDESGMPNNRFLAERTGGTYSTLKVQPAELEDSGVYFCASSQGPTGGPGDTQYFGPGTRLTVL.

The genes are TRBV27 and TRBJ2-1, with 8 bases identical to TRBD1. With 3 bases clipped from V and 3 bases from J, the junction kept 1 base outside the gene matches. Germline values: CDR1 MNHEY, CDR2 SMNVEV (reference sequence). This CDR3 has 14 amino acids. The CDR3, as DNA: TGTGCCAGCAGTTTCGGGACAGGCTACAATGAGCAGTTCTTC. Its translation is CASSFGTGYNEQFF.

The chain links TRBV29-1 to TRBJ1-1, with D uncertain. Germline CDR1 SQVTM, CDR2 ANQGSEA. The germline V and J ends were trimmed by 4 bases and 0 bases, with 9 bases remaining between them. CDR3 length equals 13 residues. The DNA of the CDR3 is TGCAGCGTTGGTGGCAGGCTGAACACTGAAGCTTTCTTT. Its protein is CSVGGRLNTEAFF.

This chain links TRBV14 with TRBJ1-1, with D perhaps matching TRBD1 (6 bases). Germline V gene lookup returns CDR1 SGHDN and CDR2 FVKESK. The ends were cut back, 2 bases at V and 0 bases at J, with 16 bases in the middle. The CDR3 runs 17 residues. In DNA form, the CDR3 reads TGTGCCAGCAGCCAATTTAAGGGGGGGCTGATGAACACTGAAGCTTTCTTT. This translates into CASSQFKGGLMNTEAFF.

The CDR3 region is CASSSPGGGNTEAFF. The CDR3 DNA reads as TGTGCCAGCAGTTCCCCGGGGGGAGGGAACACTGAAGCTTTCTTT. This chain joins TRBV6-6 and TRBJ1-1, with a weak D call TRBD1 (5 bases). The V and J ends lost 4 bases and 1 base respectively, with 13 bases between them. Germline V gene sequence: CDR1 MNHNY, CDR2 SVGAGI (reference sequence). CDR3 length equals 15 residues.

V is TRBV28 and J is TRBJ1-4; TRBD1 matches at 12 bases. The V gene's germline CDR1 is MDHEN and CDR2 SYDVKM. The trim removed 8 bases at V and 7 bases at J, leaving 2 bases unmatched. This CDR3 region has 13 residues. CDR3 bases: TGTGCCAGCGGGGACAGGGGGCCTGAAAAACTGTTTTTT. This encodes CASGDRGPEKLFF. Full variable domain (rest looked up from reference TRBV28 and TRBJ1-4): DVKVTQSSRYLVKRTGEKVFLECVQDMDHENMFWYRQDPGLGLRLIYFSYDVKMKEKGDIPEGYSVSREKKERFSLILESASTNQTSMYLCASGDRGPEKLFFGSGTQLSVL.

The chain has TRBV29-1 and TRBJ2-1, with D possibly matching TRBD2 (5 bases). This CDR3 spans 13 amino acids. Germline CDR1 and CDR2: SQVTM and ANQGSEA. V was shortened by 6 bases and J by 6 bases, with 15 bases between the two germline ends. CDR3 region: CSVARSGSNEQFF. CDR3 sequence (DNA): TGCAGCGTCGCGCGTAGTGGGAGCAATGAGCAGTTCTTC.

The chain uses TRBV5-1 and TRBJ1-6, with TRBD1 as a possible D gene (5 bases). The CDR3 extends over 16 amino acids. V was trimmed by 3 bases and J by 7 bases, leaving 17 bases between them. The germline gives CDR1 SGHRS, CDR2 YFSETQ. The CDR3: CASSSDPQARNSPLHF. CDR3 nucleotide sequence: TGCGCCAGCAGCTCCGACCCACAGGCGCGGAATTCACCCCTCCACTTT.

The CDR3 loop reads CASSLGTGLDTQYF. The DNA of the CDR3 is TGCGCCAGCAGCCTCGGGACAGGGCTGGATACGCAGTATTTT. The chain has TRBV4-3 and TRBJ2-3, with TRBD1 matching 9 bases. The CDR3 is made up of 14 amino acids. With 4 bases clipped from V and 6 bases from J, the junction kept 5 bases outside the gene matches. The germline V gene encodes CDR1 LGHNA and CDR2 YSLEER.

This clone has a handful of counts. The rearrangement joins TRBV9 to TRBJ1-4, with D possibly TRBD1 on 5 matching bases. The ends were cut back, 0 bases at V and 8 bases at J, with 11 bases in the middle. The CDR3 covers 14 residues. Germline CDR1 SGDLS, CDR2 YYNGEE. The CDR3 sequence: CASSVDPSGEKLFF. The CDR3 DNA sequence: TGTGCCAGCAGCGTAGACCCATCAGGGGAAAAACTGTTTTTT.

The chain recombines TRBV7-9 with TRBJ2-2, with 8 nucleotides matching TRBD2. Germline V CDR1 and CDR2: SEHNR, FQNEAQ (reference sequence). The CDR3 is 15 amino acids. With V trimmed by 2 bases and J by 7 bases, 6 bases remained unmatched. The CDR3 sequence: CASSLKAGDVGELFF. DNA for the CDR3: TGTGCCAGCAGCTTAAAAGCGGGAGATGTCGGGGAGCTGTTTTTT.

This clone was detected ten times or more. This rearrangement joins TRBV5-4 to TRBJ1-6, with a tentative D call TRBD1 (5 bases). Germline V gives CDR1 SGHNT, CDR2 YYREEE (reference sequence). V lost 0 bases to trimming and J lost 7 bases, with 8 bases between them. CDR3 length equals 14 residues. Written as DNA, the CDR3 is TGTGCCAGCAGCTTGGACAGGACCAATTCACCCCTCCACTTT. Translated, it gives CASSLDRTNSPLHF.

This clone was recorded once. The gene calls are TRBV7-2 and TRBJ2-3; 12 nucleotides align to TRBD2. This CDR3 is built from 14 residues. The germline V gene encodes CDR1 SGHTA and CDR2 FQGNSA. Unmatched junction bases numbered 2, after V lost 6 bases and J lost 4 bases. CDR3 sequence: CASRLAGGSDTQYF. The CDR3 region has the DNA TGTGCCAGCAGGCTAGCGGGGGGGTCAGATACGCAGTATTTT.

This clone was found once. This chain links TRBV27 with TRBJ2-5; TRBD1 is a possible D gene (6 bases). This CDR3 region has 15 residues. The germline CDR1 and CDR2 sequences are MNHEY and SMNVEV (reference sequence). Deletions cut 3 bases from V and 3 bases from J, with 14 bases between. The CDR3 DNA is TGTGCCAGCAGTTTGGGACATTCGGGCAAAGAGACCCAGTACTTC. Translation gives CASSLGHSGKETQYF.

CDR3 nucleotide sequence: TGTGCCAGCAGCTCGGGGCGGGGGAGCTATGGCTACACCTTC. Amino acid sequence: CASSSGRGSYGYTF. The V gene is TRBV7-2, the J gene TRBJ1-2; D possibly corresponds to TRBD1 (5 bases). V dropped 4 bases and J dropped 4 bases, with 13 bases sitting between them. Germline CDR1 and CDR2: SGHTA and FQGNSA. This CDR3 spans 14 amino acids.

The chain links TRBV7-2 to TRBJ1-2; 8 nucleotides line up with TRBD1. Per the germline V gene, CDR1 is SGHTA and CDR2 is FQGNSA. This CDR3 region has 16 residues. The ends lost 5 bases at V and 7 bases at J; junction bases unmatched: 15. The CDR3 is CASSPTEAGGASGYTF. CDR3 bases: TGTGCCAGCAGCCCAACAGAGGCAGGGGGCGCGAGTGGCTACACCTTC.